This T cell receptor beta chain was obtained from a study of T cell changes during pregnancy in multiple sclerosis. Method: immunoSEQ multiplex PCR; TCRdb's copy keeps in-frame clones and lacks some. The data show more than 55,000 clones, with around nine tenths seen just once and 0.95% to 1.5% held by the top ten. The CDR3 covers 19 residues. Trimming removed 3 bases from V and 4 bases from J; junction bases left unmatched: 10. CDR1 LGHNA and CDR2 YNFKEQ come from the germline V gene. The receptor's source is a female donor with multiple sclerosis, enrolled in a pregnancy study. J is TRBJ2-2 and V is TRBV4-2, with 14 bases identical to TRBD2. The source material was peripheral blood, sampled in the third trimester of pregnancy. The CDR3 here is CASSHYGLAGGRTTGELFF. The CDR3 nucleotides are TGTGCCAGCAGCCACTATGGACTAGCGGGAGGACGAACCACCGGGGAGCTGTTTTTT.